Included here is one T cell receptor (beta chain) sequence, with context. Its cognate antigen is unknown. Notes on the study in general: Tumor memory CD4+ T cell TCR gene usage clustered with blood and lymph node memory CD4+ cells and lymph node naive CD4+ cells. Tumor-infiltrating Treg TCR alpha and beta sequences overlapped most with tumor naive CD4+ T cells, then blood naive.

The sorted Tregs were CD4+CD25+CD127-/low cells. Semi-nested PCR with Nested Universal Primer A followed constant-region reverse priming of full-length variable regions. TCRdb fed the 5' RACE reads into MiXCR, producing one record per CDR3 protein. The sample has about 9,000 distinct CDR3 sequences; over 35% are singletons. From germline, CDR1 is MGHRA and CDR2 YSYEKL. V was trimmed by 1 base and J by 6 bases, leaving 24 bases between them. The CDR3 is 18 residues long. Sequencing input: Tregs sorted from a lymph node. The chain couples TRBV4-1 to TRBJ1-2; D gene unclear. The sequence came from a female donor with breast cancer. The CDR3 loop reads CASSQVHGFRETRDGYTF. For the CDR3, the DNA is TGCGCCAGCAGCCAAGTGCACGGATTCCGGGAGACACGGGATGGCTACACCTTC.